What follows are 22 T cell receptor beta chains derived from one specimen sequenced in a study of blood T cells in healthy people across ages. The second PCR ran about 6 to 11 cycles with a sample-barcoded 5' primer and J-beta primers. TCRdb analysed the 5' RACE reads with MiXCR anew, one entry per CDR3 protein. The sample has fewer than 1.5 million distinct CDR3 sequences; 42% are singletons. The sample taken for sequencing was blood. The receptors stem from a woman aged 18-29 years in good health.

The chain recombines TRBV10-3 with TRBJ2-3; perhaps TRBD2 as D (6 bases). The CDR3 has 15 amino acids. The ends were cut back, 8 bases at V and 4 bases at J, with 19 bases in the middle. Germline V gene lookup returns CDR1 ENHRY and CDR2 SYGVKD. This CDR3 is CAIAPTESSADTQYF. CDR3 coding DNA: TGTGCCATCGCACCGACCGAATCTAGCGCAGATACGCAGTATTTT.

The chain links TRBV3-1 to TRBJ2-5; 7 bases fit TRBD2. The CDR3 extends over 16 amino acids. Losses at the gene ends were 4 bases for V and 0 bases for J; bases not matched to a gene: 8. CDR1 and CDR2 (germline): LGHDT, YNNKEL (reference sequence). CDR3 bases: TGTGCCAGCAGCCCCTTTGGAGCGGGGTACCAAGAGACCCAGTACTTC. This translates into CASSPFGAGYQETQYF.

The rearrangement links TRBV9 to TRBJ1-1; D is perhaps TRBD1 (6 bases). Trimming left V 0 bases short and J 4 bases short, with 13 bases between. Germline V gives CDR1 SGDLS, CDR2 YYNGEE. The CDR3 sequence is 15 residues long. CDR3 in amino acids: CASSVAGGPGTEAFF. The DNA of the CDR3 is TGTGCCAGCAGCGTAGCCGGGGGGCCGGGCACTGAAGCTTTCTTT.

The chain joins TRBV6-1 to TRBJ2-5, with D unclear. Germline V gives CDR1 MNHNS, CDR2 SASEGT. This CDR3 is built from 12 residues. The ends were cut back, 4 bases at V and 11 bases at J, with 14 bases in the middle. CDR3 sequence (DNA): TGTGCCAGCAGTGGAGTAGAGGTTGAGCAGTACTTC. Protein: CASSGVEVEQYF.

This clonotype showed up just a few times. The rearrangement links TRBV27 to TRBJ2-4; 9 bases line up with TRBD2. The CDR3 has 16 amino acids. Germline lookup yields CDR1 MNHEY and CDR2 SMNVEV (reference sequence). Losses at the gene ends were 5 bases for V and 2 bases for J; bases not matched to a gene: 7. CDR3 region: CASSLRGGGSKNIQYF. In DNA form, the CDR3 reads TGTGCCAGCAGTCTGCGGGGGGGCGGGTCCAAAAACATTCAGTACTTC.

In its sample, this clonotype was seen a few times. This chain links TRBV5-1 with TRBJ2-7; 9 bases map to TRBD1. Germline CDR1 is SGHRS and CDR2 is YFSETQ. There are 15 residues in the CDR3. Trimming cost V 0 bases and J 7 bases; bases outside gene matches: 8. The CDR3 DNA is TGCGCCAGCAGCTTGGGGGACAGGGATACTGGAGAGCAGTACTTC. Its protein product is CASSLGDRDTGEQYF.

This chain connects TRBV2 to TRBJ2-7; no clear D gene. The germline gives CDR1 SNHLY, CDR2 FYNNEI. The V end was cut by 8 bases, the J end by 1 base, with 15 bases between. The CDR3 contains 14 residues. The CDR3 DNA is TGTGCCAGCCTGGCGGCTGGGTTTTCCTACGAGCAGTACTTC. It codes for CASLAAGFSYEQYF.

This clonotype was counted only a few times. The chain has TRBV6-6 and TRBJ2-7; TRBD1 aligns across 10 bases. CDR1 MNHNY and CDR2 SVGAGI come from the germline V gene (reference sequence). Trimming at V came to 6 bases and at J to 6 bases, leaving 11 bases not matched to a gene. The CDR3 is made up of 15 amino acids. CDR3 loop: CASSLGGTGESEQYF. The CDR3 bases are TGTGCCAGCAGCCTAGGAGGGACAGGGGAGAGCGAGCAGTACTTC.

The V gene is TRBV4-1, the J gene TRBJ2-5, with TRBD2 matching over 8 bases. The end of the DNA is better explained by TRBJ2-7, so the J call may be wrong. CDR3 size: 17 residues. Germline assignment: CDR1 MGHRA and CDR2 YSYEKL. The CDR3 DNA sequence: TGCGCCAGCAGCCAAGATCAGCGCGGGGGGCGAAAAGGCGAGCAGTACTTC. This codes for CASSQDQRGGRKGEQYF.

Turning to this clonotype: One end of the junction varies from germline; a read error may be responsible. The chain uses TRBV6-6 and TRBJ2-5; D gene ambiguous. The CDR3 runs to 12 residues. Germline CDR1 is MNHNY and CDR2 is SVGAGI (reference sequence). For the CDR3, the DNA is TGTGCCAGCAGTAACTCTGACAAGGCCCAGTACTTC. It codes for CASSNSDKAQYF.

The chain has TRBV28 and TRBJ1-2; D remains ambiguous. The V end was cut by 2 bases, the J end by 1 base, with 11 bases between. CDR1 and CDR2 (germline): MDHEN, SYDVKM. This CDR3 region has 15 residues. The DNA for the CDR3 is TGTGCCAGCAGTTTAAGGATAGGAGATAACTATGGCTACACCTTC. Residues: CASSLRIGDNYGYTF.

DNA for the CDR3: TGTGCCAGCAGTCATATCCGGGACAGAGCCCCTGATACGCAGTATTTT. Protein product: CASSHIRDRAPDTQYF. The chain joins TRBV6-2 or TRBV6-3 to TRBJ2-3; 7 bases fit TRBD1. This CDR3 comprises 16 residues. Germline CDR1 reads MNHEY; CDR2 reads SVGEGT. J was trimmed by 6 bases and V by 5 bases; bases with no gene match: 14.

The chain combines TRBV20-1 with TRBJ2-7; the D is unclear. The germline V gene has CDR1 DFQATT and CDR2 SNEGSKA (reference sequence). With 3 bases removed from V and 2 bases from J, the gap between germline ends came to 5 bases. This CDR3 is 11 amino acids long. CDR3 sequence (DNA): TGCAGTGCTAGGTCTCCCTACGAGCAGTACTTC. Its translation: CSARSPYEQYF.

This clonotype was observed at least ten times. The chain carries TRBV6-5 and TRBJ1-2; D gene unclear. The CDR3 runs to 12 residues. V was cut by 6 bases and J by 4 bases, with 9 bases left in between. Looked up from germline, CDR1 is MNHEY and CDR2 is SVGAGI. In DNA form, the CDR3 reads TGTGCCAGCAGCTCGGGGTTCTATGGCTACACCTTC. This translates into CASSSGFYGYTF.

Only a few counts were recorded for this clonotype. This rearrangement joins TRBV5-1 to TRBJ2-5, with 10 bases that match TRBD2. Germline CDR1 and CDR2: SGHRS and YFSETQ. After removal of 2 bases from V and 11 bases from J, the junction contained 21 bases not matched to a gene. This CDR3 has 18 residues. Here the CDR3 reads CASSFLPSGSAGDNEQYF. Written as DNA, the CDR3 is TGCGCCAGCAGCTTCTTGCCTAGCGGGAGTGCTGGGGACAATGAGCAGTACTTC.

This sequence joins TRBV2 and TRBJ2-7, with 9 nucleotides matching TRBD2. This CDR3 comprises 13 residues. Trimming removed 8 bases from V and 0 bases from J; junction bases left unmatched: 2. The germline CDR1 and CDR2 sequences are SNHLY and FYNNEI. CDR3 sequence: CASGGRASYEQYF. CDR3 DNA sequence: TGTGCCAGCGGCGGGAGGGCCTCCTACGAGCAGTACTTC.

This clonotype was counted between two and nine times. The chain combines TRBV3-1 with TRBJ2-7, with D hard to call. CDR1 and CDR2 from the germline V gene are LGHDT and YNNKEL (reference sequence). The CDR3 covers 13 residues. The ends were cut back, 0 bases at V and 3 bases at J, with 6 bases in the middle. CDR3 sequence (DNA): TGTGCCAGCAGCCAAGAATCCCACTACGAGCAGTACTTC. It is translated as CASSQESHYEQYF.

V gene TRBV12-3 or TRBV12-4 combines with J gene TRBJ2-7; D ambiguous. The CDR3 runs to 12 residues. Trimming pared 5 bases from V and 2 bases from J, leaving 7 bases between. The CDR3 nucleotides read TGTGCCAGCAGTCGAAAGCCCTACGAGCAGTACTTC. This translates into CASSRKPYEQYF.

This clonotype was recorded a few times. V usage is TRBV20-1 and J usage is TRBJ2-7; D is perhaps TRBD2 (5 bases). The CDR3 extends over 14 amino acids. Germline V gene sequence: CDR1 DFQATT, CDR2 SNEGSKA (reference sequence). Trimming stripped 0 bases from V and 5 bases from J, with 14 bases between. In DNA form, the CDR3 reads TGCAGTGCTAGAGATCTGTCGAGGGTGGACGAGCAGTACTTC. Translated, it gives CSARDLSRVDEQYF.

The rearrangement links TRBV3-1 to TRBJ2-5, with 14 bases aligning to TRBD2. CDR1 is LGHDT, CDR2 YNNKEL, per germline (reference sequence). The V gene end was trimmed by 4 bases and the J gene end by 6 bases; junction bases not matched to a gene: 10. The CDR3 has 17 residues. CDR3 nucleotides: TGTGCCAGCAGCCTTCGACTAGCGGGGGGGTCTGTGCAGACCCAGTACTTC. Translation gives CASSLRLAGGSVQTQYF.

This chain uses TRBV7-9 with TRBJ2-1, with 7 bases aligning to TRBD2. Germline CDR1 SEHNR, CDR2 FQNEAQ (reference sequence). The V gene end was trimmed by 8 bases and the J gene end by 3 bases; junction bases not matched to a gene: 28. This CDR3 is 21 amino acids long. The CDR3 nucleotides are TGTGCCAGCCCCGCCCTAGAGCTTGTCCTTGGCGGGAGCGGAATCTACAATGAGCAGTTCTTC. Its translation is CASPALELVLGGSGIYNEQFF.

This sequence joins TRBV29-1 and TRBJ2-3, with 11 bases identical to TRBD2. The germline V gene has CDR1 SQVTM and CDR2 ANQGSEA. The V and J ends lost 1 base and 5 bases, in that order; junction bases with no gene match: 8. The CDR3 runs to 16 residues. CDR3 residues: CSVEGQLAGALDTQYF. CDR3 bases: TGCAGCGTTGAAGGACAACTAGCGGGAGCCCTAGATACGCAGTATTTT.